This passage covers 12 T cell receptor beta chains from one sample sequenced in a study of blood T cell repertoires in COVID-19. The table came from immunoSEQ multiplex PCR; TCRdb's copy has only in-frame clones and leaves some out. Among about 300,000 clones listed, approximately 88% were seen once. Sequenced sample: peripheral blood. The receptor source for this set is a woman in her 30s who had recovered from COVID-19.

The chain couples TRBV30 to TRBJ2-7, with TRBD1 identical over 8 bases. The trim removed 2 bases at V and 3 bases at J, leaving 6 bases unmatched. From germline, CDR1 is GTSNPN and CDR2 SVGIG (reference sequence). The CDR3 totals 14 residues. This CDR3 is CAWSPGTGRYEQYF. DNA for the CDR3: TGTGCCTGGAGTCCCGGGACAGGACGCTACGAGCAGTACTTC.

The chain couples TRBV28 to TRBJ1-1; 9 nucleotides line up with TRBD1. V was pared by 5 bases and J by 10 bases, with 11 bases of the junction left unmatched. Germline V CDR1 and CDR2: MDHEN, SYDVKM. This CDR3 spans 14 amino acids. The CDR3 loop is CASSGNRGRSGAFF. CDR3 sequence (DNA): TGTGCCAGCAGTGGGAACAGGGGGCGAAGTGGAGCTTTCTTT.

This clone was found once. This sequence joins TRBV28 and TRBJ1-4; 11 positions match TRBD1. This CDR3 has 16 amino acids. The V gene's germline CDR1 is MDHEN and CDR2 SYDVKM. Losses at the gene ends were 5 bases for V and 0 bases for J; bases not matched to a gene: 2. This CDR3 is CASSGTGGSTNEKLFF. The CDR3 DNA is TGTGCCAGCAGTGGGACAGGGGGTTCAACTAATGAAAAACTGTTTTTT.

The CDR3: CASSHRDRGPDSPLHF. CDR3 bases: TGTGCCAGCAGCCACAGAGACAGGGGGCCCGATTCACCCCTCCACTTT. The chain joins TRBV4-2 to TRBJ1-6; 10 nucleotides line up with TRBD1. The CDR3 is made up of 16 amino acids. V was clipped by 3 bases and J by 8 bases; unmatched bases: 7. From germline, CDR1 is LGHNA and CDR2 YNFKEQ.

The rearrangement joins TRBV28 to TRBJ1-1; the D is unclear. V was shortened by 1 base and J by 4 bases, with 10 bases between the two germline ends. There are 14 residues in the CDR3. Germline V gene sequence: CDR1 MDHEN, CDR2 SYDVKM. The CDR3 loop is CASSLSRGITEAFF. The CDR3 DNA sequence: TGTGCCAGCAGTTTATCCCGCGGTATCACTGAAGCTTTCTTT. The full variable domain, in which reference TRBV28 and TRBJ1-1 provide the parts outside the CDR3, is DVKVTQSSRYLVKRTGEKVFLECVQDMDHENMFWYRQDPGLGLRLIYFSYDVKMKEKGDIPEGYSVSREKKERFSLILESASTNQTSMYLCASSLSRGITEAFFGQGTRLTVV.

The rearrangement uses TRBV24-1 and TRBJ2-1; 7 nucleotides align to TRBD2. Germline CDR1 KGHDR, CDR2 SFDVKD. The CDR3 extends over 17 amino acids. Trimming cost V 1 base and J 6 bases; bases outside gene matches: 11. CDR3 nucleotide sequence: TGTGCCACCAGTGATTTCGGAAGCGGGGCAGGAGGCAATGAGCAGTTCTTC. Translated, it gives CATSDFGSGAGGNEQFF.

Comments on this clone: One end of the junction does not line up with germline, which may come from a read error. The rearrangement joins TRBV28 to TRBJ2-3; 8 bases are shared with TRBD2. There are 17 residues in the CDR3. Germline V gene lookup returns CDR1 MDHEN and CDR2 SYDVKM. CDR3 DNA: TGTGCCAGCTGTTTTGGTAGCGGGGAATCGGGAACAGATACGCAGTATTTT. It specifies CASCFGSGESGTDTQYF.

V gene TRBV18 combines with J gene TRBJ2-3; TRBD1 matches 8 bases. The length of the CDR3 is 16 residues. The junction had 5 bases not matched to a gene; V was cut back by 1 base and J by 2 bases. CDR1 KGHSH and CDR2 LQKENI come from the germline V gene. The DNA of the CDR3 is TGTGCCAGCTCACCACAGTGGGACAGGCACACAGATACGCAGTATTTT. Amino acids: CASSPQWDRHTDTQYF. Drawing the rest from reference TRBV18 and TRBJ2-3, the complete variable domain is NAGVMQNPRHLVRRRGQEARLRCSPMKGHSHVYWYRQLPEEGLKFMVYLQKENIIDESGMPKERFSAEFPKEGPSILRIQQVVRGDSAAYFCASSPQWDRHTDTQYFGPGTRLTVL.

The chain links TRBV7-3 to TRBJ1-2; weak D call: TRBD1 (5 bases). Trimming pared 5 bases from V and 5 bases from J, leaving 9 bases between. Germline V gives CDR1 SGHTA, CDR2 FQGTGA. This CDR3 has 12 amino acids. The CDR3 nucleotides read TGTGCCAGCAGCCTGCAGGGATATGGCTACACCTTC. Translated, it gives CASSLQGYGYTF.

This clone came up many times. The chain links TRBV19 to TRBJ2-3; D is possibly TRBD2 (6 bases). Germline V gives CDR1 LNHDA, CDR2 SQIVND (reference sequence). This CDR3 is built from 15 residues. V was pared by 9 bases and J by 3 bases, with 19 bases between. CDR3 coding DNA: TGTGCCAGCGACCAGGGTTTCGGAGGGACAGATACGCAGTATTTT. Translated, it gives CASDQGFGGTDTQYF.

CDR3 nucleotide sequence: TGTGCCAGCAGCCTTGGACAGGGCAGCTGGAGCGGAGAGACCCAGTACTTC. Its protein product is CASSLGQGSWSGETQYF. This chain links TRBV6-2 or TRBV6-3 with TRBJ2-5; 8 bases agree with TRBD1. V shed 6 bases and J 4 bases; nucleotides not matched to a gene: 16. CDR1 is MNHEY, CDR2 SVGEGT, per germline. CDR3 length equals 17 residues.

In its sample, this clone was seen a few times. The genes are TRBV6-2 or TRBV6-3 and TRBJ1-6, with 7 bases matching TRBD1. This CDR3 has 15 residues. The J segment lost 9 bases and the V segment lost 0 bases, leaving 5 bases of the junction unmatched. The germline V gene has CDR1 MNHEY and CDR2 SVGEGT. The CDR3 bases are TGTGCCAGCAGTTACTCTACAGGGGCCTCTTCACCCCTCCACTTT. It encodes CASSYSTGASSPLHF.